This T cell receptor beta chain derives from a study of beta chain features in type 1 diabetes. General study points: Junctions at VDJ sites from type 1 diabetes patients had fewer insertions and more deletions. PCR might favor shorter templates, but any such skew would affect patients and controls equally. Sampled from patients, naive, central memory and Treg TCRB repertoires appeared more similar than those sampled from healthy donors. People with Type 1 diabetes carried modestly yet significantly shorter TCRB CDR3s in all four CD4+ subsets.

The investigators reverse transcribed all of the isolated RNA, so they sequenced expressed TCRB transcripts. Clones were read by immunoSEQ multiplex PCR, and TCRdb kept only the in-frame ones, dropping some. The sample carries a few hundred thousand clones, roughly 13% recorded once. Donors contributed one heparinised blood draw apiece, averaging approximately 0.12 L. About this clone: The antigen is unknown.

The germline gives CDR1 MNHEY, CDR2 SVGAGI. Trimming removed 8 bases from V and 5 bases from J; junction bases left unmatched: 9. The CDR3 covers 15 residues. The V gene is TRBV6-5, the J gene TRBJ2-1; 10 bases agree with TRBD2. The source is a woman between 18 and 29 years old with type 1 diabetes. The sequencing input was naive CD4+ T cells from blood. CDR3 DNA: TGTGCCAGCGGTCGGGGGCTAGCGGGAGACAATGAGCAGTTCTTC. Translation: CASGRGLAGDNEQFF.